This T cell receptor (beta chain) emerged from a study of control samples from healthy donors and cancer patients. The table came from immunoSEQ multiplex PCR; TCRdb's copy has only in-frame clones and leaves some out. The sample lists 89,000 or so clones; 80% to 90% were seen once. The length of the CDR3 is 15 residues. From germline, CDR1 is LNHDA and CDR2 SQIVND (reference sequence). V was trimmed by 4 bases and J by 6 bases, leaving 16 bases between them. The rearrangement joins TRBV19 to TRBJ1-3; possibly TRBD1 for D (5 bases). The receptor comes from a man in his fifties or sixties in good health. Sequencing was performed on blood. Here the CDR3 reads CASSTPSGLENTIYF. CDR3 nucleotides: TGTGCCAGTAGTACACCTTCAGGGTTGGAAAACACCATATATTTT.